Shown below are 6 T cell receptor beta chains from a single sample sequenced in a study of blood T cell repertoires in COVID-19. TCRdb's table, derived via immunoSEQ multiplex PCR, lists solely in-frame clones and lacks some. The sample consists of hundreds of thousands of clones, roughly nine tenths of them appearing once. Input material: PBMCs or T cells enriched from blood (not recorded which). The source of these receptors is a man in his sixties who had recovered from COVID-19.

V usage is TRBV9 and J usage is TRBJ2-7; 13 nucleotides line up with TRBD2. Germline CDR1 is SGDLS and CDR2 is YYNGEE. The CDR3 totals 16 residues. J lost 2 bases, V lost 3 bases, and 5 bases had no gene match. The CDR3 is CASSASGTSGTYEQYF. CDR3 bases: TGTGCCAGCAGCGCCTCCGGGACTAGCGGGACCTACGAGCAGTACTTC.

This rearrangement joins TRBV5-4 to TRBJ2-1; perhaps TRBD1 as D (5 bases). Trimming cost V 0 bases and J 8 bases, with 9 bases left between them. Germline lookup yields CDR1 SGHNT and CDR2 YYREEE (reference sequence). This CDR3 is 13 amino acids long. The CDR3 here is CASSLAGFDEQFF. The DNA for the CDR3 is TGTGCCAGCAGCTTGGCAGGGTTCGATGAGCAGTTCTTC.

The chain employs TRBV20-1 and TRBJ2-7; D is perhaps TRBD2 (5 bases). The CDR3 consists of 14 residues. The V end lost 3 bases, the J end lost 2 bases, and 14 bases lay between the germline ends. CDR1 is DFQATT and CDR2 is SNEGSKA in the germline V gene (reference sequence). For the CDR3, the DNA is TGCAGTGCTAGTCCCCCCCTAGCCCCCTACGAGCAGTACTTC. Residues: CSASPPLAPYEQYF.

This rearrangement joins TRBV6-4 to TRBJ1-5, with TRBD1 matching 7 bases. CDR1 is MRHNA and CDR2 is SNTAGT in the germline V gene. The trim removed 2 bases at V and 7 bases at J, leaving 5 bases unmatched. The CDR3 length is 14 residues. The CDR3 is CASSDLAGGQPQHF. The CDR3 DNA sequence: TGTGCCAGCAGTGACCTGGCAGGGGGGCAGCCCCAGCATTTT.

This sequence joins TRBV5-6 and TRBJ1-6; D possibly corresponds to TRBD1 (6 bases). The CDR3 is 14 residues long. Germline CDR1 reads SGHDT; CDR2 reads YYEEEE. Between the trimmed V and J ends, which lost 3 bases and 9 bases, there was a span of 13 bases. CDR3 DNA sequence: TGTGCCAGCAGCTCACAGGGAAGAGGTTCACCCCTCCACTTT. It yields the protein CASSSQGRGSPLHF.

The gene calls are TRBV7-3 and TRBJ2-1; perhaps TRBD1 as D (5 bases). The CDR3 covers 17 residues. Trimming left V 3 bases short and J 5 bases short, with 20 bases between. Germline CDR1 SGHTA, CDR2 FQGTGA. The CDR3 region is CASSLGRGGAKDNEQFF. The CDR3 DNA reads TGTGCCAGCAGCTTGGGGCGAGGTGGGGCTAAGGACAATGAGCAGTTCTTC.